The following is a T cell receptor (beta chain) sequence with its context. Using immunoSEQ multiplex PCR, the repertoire was profiled, and TCRdb retains in-frame clones only, with some absent. This sample has under 4,000 clones, with approximately 54% found just once. This sample was included in a study of T cells in localized non-small cell lung cancer. The clonotype originates from a woman between 18 and 50 years old with stage I lung adenocarcinoma. Sequenced material: lymph node tissue, taken before any cancer treatment.

Here the CDR3 DNA reads TGTGCCAGCAGCTTGCACAGGGGGACCAAAAACATTCAGTACTTC. It translates to CASSLHRGTKNIQYF. V gene TRBV11-3 combines with J gene TRBJ2-4, with 8 bases lining up with TRBD1. CDR3 length: 15 residues. Germline trimming cut 3 bases from V and 2 bases from J; bases unmatched to any gene: 3. The germline V gene has CDR1 SGHNT and CDR2 YENEEA.